Listed here are 10 T cell receptor beta chains from one sample, sequenced in a study of control samples from healthy donors and cancer patients. Only in-frame clones appear in the TCRdb table, and some are missing; sequencing was by immunoSEQ multiplex PCR. The data contain 150,000 to 200,000 clones, 91% of them singletons. What was sequenced was blood. The receptors come from a woman younger than 45 in good health.

The chain carries TRBV11-1 and TRBJ2-3, with 7 positions matching TRBD2. CDR3 size: 15 residues. Looked up from germline, CDR1 is SGHAT and CDR2 is FQDESV (reference sequence). Germline trimming cut 2 bases from V and 3 bases from J; bases unmatched to any gene: 5. The CDR3 DNA reads TGTGCCAGCAGCTTAAGGGGAGGGCGGACAGATACGCAGTATTTT. It yields the protein CASSLRGGRTDTQYF.

The chain carries TRBV7-9 and TRBJ2-3; 7 nucleotides agree with TRBD1. Germline V gives CDR1 SEHNR, CDR2 FQNEAQ (reference sequence). This CDR3 contains 18 residues. V dropped 5 bases and J dropped 1; count of bases not matched to a gene: 15. CDR3: CASSTWDSPTSGTDTQYF. The CDR3 bases are TGTGCCAGCAGCACCTGGGACAGCCCGACATCCGGCACAGATACGCAGTATTTT.

The chain couples TRBV4-1 to TRBJ2-1; 13 nucleotides align to TRBD2. The germline CDR1 and CDR2 sequences are MGHRA and YSYEKL. With V trimmed by 4 bases and J by 8 bases, 14 bases remained unmatched. This CDR3 region has 18 residues. CDR3 nucleotide sequence: TGCGCCAGCAGCCCCCGGACTAGCGGGAGTATTCTATGGCATGAGCAGTTCTTC. Amino acids: CASSPRTSGSILWHEQFF.

V is TRBV11-2 and J is TRBJ2-7; possible D gene TRBD2, 7 bases. V lost 1 base, J lost 2 bases, and 9 bases lay in between. The CDR3 covers 14 residues. Germline loops: CDR1 SGHAT, CDR2 FQNNGV. CDR3 in DNA: TGTGCCAGCAGCTTAGCGGGGGGCACCTACGAGCAGTACTTC. Protein product: CASSLAGGTYEQYF.

Comments on this clone: The same CDR3 also results from other DNA sequences found in this sample. The genes are TRBV18 and TRBJ1-1; the D is unclear. The CDR3 totals 11 residues. CDR1 KGHSH and CDR2 LQKENI come from the germline V gene. V was shortened by 3 bases and J by 7 bases, with 6 bases between the two germline ends. The CDR3: CASSPGIEAFF. In DNA, the CDR3 is TGTGCCAGCTCACCGGGAATTGAAGCTTTCTTT.

This chain links TRBV5-1 with TRBJ1-2; 9 bases are shared with TRBD1. There are 12 residues in the CDR3. V lost 3 bases, J lost 8 bases, and 2 bases stayed unmatched. The V gene's germline CDR1 is SGHRS and CDR2 YFSETQ. CDR3 nucleotide sequence: TGCGCCAGCAGCTCCGGGACAGGGGGCTACACCTTC. Translation: CASSSGTGGYTF.

As to this clone: The identical CDR3 is also encoded by other nucleotide sequences in the sample. V and J are TRBV5-1 and TRBJ2-7; D is unresolved. Germline V CDR1 and CDR2: SGHRS, YFSETQ. The V gene lost 0 bases and the J gene lost 4 bases, with 5 bases spanning the gap. This CDR3 region has 12 residues. The DNA for the CDR3 is TGCGCCAGCAGCTTGGGGGCTTACGAGCAGTACTTC. This codes for CASSLGAYEQYF. Using reference TRBV5-1 and TRBJ2-7 for the parts outside the CDR3, the full variable domain is KAGVTQTPRYLIKTRGQQVTLSCSPISGHRSVSWYQQTPGQGLQFLFEYFSETQRNKGNFPGRFSGRQFSNSRSEMNVSTLELGDSALYLCASSLGAYEQYFGPGTRLTVT.

This chain joins TRBV19 and TRBJ2-6; perhaps TRBD1 as D (6 bases). Germline CDR1 is LNHDA and CDR2 is SQIVND (reference sequence). This CDR3 comprises 15 residues. The V end lost 5 bases, the J end lost 4 bases, and 12 bases lay between the germline ends. The CDR3 loop reads CASSLQGVGANVLTF. Here the CDR3 DNA reads TGTGCCAGTAGTCTACAGGGAGTAGGGGCCAACGTCCTGACTTTC.

The chain recombines TRBV6-1 with TRBJ1-2, with D possibly being TRBD1 (5 bases). Germline CDR1 reads MNHNS; CDR2 reads SASEGT. The CDR3 is 16 amino acids. The V gene lost 4 bases and the J gene lost 4 bases, with 19 bases spanning the gap. The DNA of the CDR3 is TGTGCCAGCAGTGGGGACTTAAGGCTTACACCCTATGGCTACACCTTC. Its protein product is CASSGDLRLTPYGYTF.

As DNA, the CDR3 is TGTGCCAGCAGTGAAGCTCGGGGCAGGGGACGTCAGCCCCAGCATTTT. Protein sequence: CASSEARGRGRQPQHF. This chain uses TRBV6-1 with TRBJ1-5, with TRBD1 as a possible D gene (6 bases). Germline CDR1 is MNHNS and CDR2 is SASEGT. Trimming pared 0 bases from V and 6 bases from J, leaving 15 bases between. The CDR3 runs to 16 residues.